The 18 T cell receptor beta chains presented below share a single source sample, sequenced in a study of blood T cell repertoires in COVID-19. The method was immunoSEQ multiplex PCR; TCRdb's version includes in-frame clones alone and lacks a portion of them. The repertoire includes approximately 100,000 clones, 84% of them detected once, and 6% to 7% sits in the top ten. Sequencing used peripheral blood. These receptors all come from a woman between 45 and 60 years old with acute or convalescent COVID-19.

The chain employs TRBV6-5 and TRBJ1-2; no clear D gene. The V gene's germline CDR1 is MNHEY and CDR2 SVGAGI. V gave up 10 bases and J gave up 5 bases, with 17 bases separating them. This CDR3 has 13 amino acids. CDR3 DNA: TGTGCCACGCGTTATAGGGAGGAATATGGCTACACCTTC. It is translated as CATRYREEYGYTF.

This chain links TRBV6-5 with TRBJ1-1; 7 positions agree with TRBD1. V trimming: 0 bases; J trimming: 6 bases; junction bases outside the gene matches: 4. The germline CDR1 and CDR2 sequences are MNHEY and SVGAGI. There are 14 residues in the CDR3. The CDR3 sequence: CASSYSTRGSEAFF. In DNA, the CDR3 is TGTGCCAGCAGTTACTCAACCAGGGGGTCTGAAGCTTTCTTT.

The genes are TRBV7-3 and TRBJ2-2; maybe TRBD2 (6 bases). Trimming cost V 4 bases and J 7 bases, with 10 bases left between them. This CDR3 region has 13 residues. CDR1 and CDR2 (germline): SGHTA, FQGTGA. This CDR3 reads CASSSSSVGELFF. The DNA for the CDR3 is TGTGCCAGCAGCTCCTCTAGCGTCGGGGAGCTGTTTTTT.

The chain links TRBV14 to TRBJ1-1; D unclear. The germline CDR1 and CDR2 sequences are SGHDN and FVKESK. The V gene lost 2 bases and the J gene lost 4 bases, with 11 bases spanning the gap. CDR3 size: 14 residues. The CDR3 reads CASSQWERSTEAFF. Here the CDR3 DNA reads TGTGCCAGCAGCCAATGGGAGAGGTCCACTGAAGCTTTCTTT.

This clone has a handful of counts. The chain is built from TRBV5-1 and TRBJ1-4, with D hard to call. The germline V gene encodes CDR1 SGHRS and CDR2 YFSETQ. V was trimmed by 0 bases and J by 5 bases, leaving 8 bases between them. The CDR3 sequence is 14 residues long. The CDR3 protein is CASSLGPSNEKLFF. The CDR3 DNA sequence: TGCGCCAGCAGCTTGGGGCCGTCCAATGAAAAACTGTTTTTT.

This sequence joins TRBV5-1 and TRBJ1-4, with 7 bases that match TRBD1. This CDR3 is 13 amino acids long. After removal of 0 bases from V and 7 bases from J, the junction contained 0 bases not matched to a gene. Germline lookup yields CDR1 SGHRS and CDR2 YFSETQ. For the CDR3, the DNA is TGCGCCAGCAGCTTGGGACAGGGTGAAAAACTGTTTTTT. Translation gives CASSLGQGEKLFF.

This CDR3 is CASSLLRGSGTGELFF. In DNA, the CDR3 is TGTGCCAGCAGTTTACTGCGGGGGAGCGGGACCGGGGAGCTGTTTTTT. The J gene is TRBJ2-2, the V gene TRBV28, with TRBD2 matching 7 bases. In germline, CDR1 is MDHEN, CDR2 SYDVKM. Trimming at V came to 2 bases and at J to 5 bases, leaving 8 bases not matched to a gene. The CDR3 is 16 amino acids.

This clone was picked up a small number of times. CDR3 sequence reads: CASSRGQGSTEAFF. DNA of the CDR3: TGTGCCAGCAGCAGGGGACAGGGAAGCACTGAAGCTTTCTTT. The chain uses TRBV9 and TRBJ1-1, with 9 bases identical to TRBD1. The germline V gene encodes CDR1 SGDLS and CDR2 YYNGEE. The V gene end was trimmed by 4 bases and the J gene end by 4 bases; junction bases not matched to a gene: 5. This CDR3 spans 14 amino acids.

This clone was observed a handful of times. The rearrangement uses TRBV6-5 and TRBJ1-5; D is possibly TRBD1 (5 bases). CDR3 length equals 14 residues. From germline, CDR1 is MNHEY and CDR2 SVGAGI. The V and J ends lost 6 bases and 4 bases respectively, with 13 bases between them. This CDR3 reads CASSPPGGNQPQHF. The CDR3 region has the DNA TGTGCCAGCAGCCCCCCGGGGGGAAATCAGCCCCAGCATTTT.

This chain links TRBV27 with TRBJ1-2; the D gene is possibly TRBD1 (6 bases). In germline, CDR1 is MNHEY, CDR2 SMNVEV (reference sequence). The length of the CDR3 is 14 residues. The V end was cut by 3 bases, the J end by 4 bases, with 12 bases between. The CDR3 loop reads CASSFGRGGYGYTF. Here the CDR3 DNA reads TGTGCCAGCAGTTTCGGCAGGGGTGGCTATGGCTACACCTTC.

The chain is built from TRBV12-5 and TRBJ1-2, with D perhaps matching TRBD1 (6 bases). Looked up from germline, CDR1 is LGHNT and CDR2 is FRNRAP. The ends were cut back, 1 base at V and 5 bases at J, with 17 bases in the middle. This CDR3 contains 16 residues. CDR3 residues: CASGLEQGKGIYGYTF. In DNA, the CDR3 is TGTGCTAGTGGTTTGGAACAGGGAAAGGGGATATATGGCTACACCTTC.

The J gene is TRBJ2-3, the V gene TRBV7-9, with 13 positions matching TRBD2. The CDR3 is 17 amino acids. Germline trimming cut 5 bases from V and 3 bases from J; bases unmatched to any gene: 8. Germline values: CDR1 SEHNR, CDR2 FQNEAQ (reference sequence). CDR3 sequence reads: CASSVLAGGLRTDTQYF. Here the CDR3 DNA reads TGTGCCAGCAGCGTACTAGCGGGGGGGCTCCGAACAGATACGCAGTATTTT. The full variable domain, with the rest looked up from reference TRBV7-9 and TRBJ2-3, is DTGVSQNPRHKITKRGQNVTFRCDPISEHNRLYWYRQTLGQGPEFLTYFQNEAQLEKSRLLSDRFSAERPKGSFSTLEIQRTEQGDSAMYLCASSVLAGGLRTDTQYFGPGTRLTVL.

This clone was recorded a few times. The rearrangement joins TRBV7-2 to TRBJ1-5, with D maybe TRBD1 (5 bases). V lost 8 bases and J lost 6, with 26 bases in between. The germline V gene encodes CDR1 SGHTA and CDR2 FQGNSA. The CDR3 has 17 residues. DNA for the CDR3: TGTGCCAGCCCCCAGGTGGGGGTACCGGGAGGAGGTCAGCCCCAGCATTTT. Its translation is CASPQVGVPGGGQPQHF.

This chain connects TRBV10-2 to TRBJ1-5, with D uncertain. Trimming stripped 2 bases from V and 0 bases from J, with 5 bases between. Germline loops: CDR1 WSHSY, CDR2 SAAADI. This CDR3 has 14 residues. This CDR3 is CASSEGHSNQPQHF. The CDR3 nucleotides read TGCGCCAGCAGTGAGGGCCATAGCAATCAGCCCCAGCATTTT.

This rearrangement joins TRBV5-1 to TRBJ2-6; D might be TRBD1 (6 bases). V dropped 1 base and J dropped 2 bases, with 10 bases sitting between them. The CDR3 length is 16 residues. Germline V gene sequence: CDR1 SGHRS, CDR2 YFSETQ. Here the CDR3 reads CASSLSAGAGANVLTF. DNA of the CDR3: TGCGCCAGCAGCTTGAGTGCAGGGGCTGGGGCCAACGTCCTGACTTTC. Complete variable domain (other parts from reference TRBV5-1 and TRBJ2-6): KAGVTQTPRYLIKTRGQQVTLSCSPISGHRSVSWYQQTPGQGLQFLFEYFSETQRNKGNFPGRFSGRQFSNSRSEMNVSTLELGDSALYLCASSLSAGAGANVLTFGAGSRLTVL.

The chain recombines TRBV28 with TRBJ1-3, with 8 bases matching TRBD1. This CDR3 has 18 residues. CDR1 MDHEN and CDR2 SYDVKM come from the germline V gene. The trim removed 6 bases at V and 5 bases at J, leaving 18 bases unmatched. CDR3 sequence reads: CASSHLLTPRGPRNTIYF. The CDR3 nucleotides are TGTGCCAGCAGCCATCTCCTAACGCCCAGGGGGCCTAGAAACACCATATATTTT.

The rearrangement links TRBV18 to TRBJ2-7, with 9 bases lining up with TRBD1. V shed 3 bases, J shed 3 bases, and the junction held 6 bases outside the gene matches. This CDR3 has 15 amino acids. Germline V gene sequence: CDR1 KGHSH, CDR2 LQKENI. The CDR3: CASSPQPGQGYEQYF. The CDR3 DNA reads as TGTGCCAGCTCACCTCAACCGGGACAGGGCTACGAGCAGTACTTC.

This clone was observed a handful of times. The chain recombines TRBV27 with TRBJ1-2, with 10 bases that match TRBD1. Germline lookup yields CDR1 MNHEY and CDR2 SMNVEV (reference sequence). The V and J ends lost 5 bases and 4 bases, in that order; junction bases with no gene match: 4. The CDR3 contains 14 residues. The CDR3 region has the DNA TGTGCCAGCAGTACGGGACAGGGGATCTATGGCTACACCTTC. This translates into CASSTGQGIYGYTF.